The sample holds many counts of the clone carrying this T cell receptor (beta chain). The data were obtained in a study of spatial heterogeneity in lung cancer. Study background: Beta-chain sequences were consistently detected more often than alpha-chain sequences.

The time point is: sample taken at primary tumor resection. The donors comprised some 78 untreated early-stage non-small cell lung cancer patients. The study sequenced unsorted whole RNA from tumor, nontumor lung or frozen PBMC. Germline CDR1 reads MNHEY; CDR2 reads SVGEGT. The CDR3 has 15 residues. Trimming removed 1 base at V and 4 bases at J, with 10 bases between. A distinct unique molecular identifier was carried by each TCR cDNA molecule. TCRdb called the 5' RACE reads again in MiXCR, with one record for every CDR3 protein. In the table there are about 38,000 distinct CDR3 sequences, 6% to 8% of which are singletons.

The material sequenced was PBMCs, taken at surgery. The clonotype originates from a male donor with early-stage non-small cell lung cancer. This chain uses TRBV6-2 or TRBV6-3 with TRBJ2-2; D is possibly TRBD2 (5 bases). CDR3 amino acids: CASSYFWAGTGELFF. The CDR3 DNA follows: TGTGCCAGCAGTTACTTCTGGGCGGGCACCGGGGAGCTGTTTTTT.